This TCR beta chain emerged from a study of control samples from healthy donors and cancer patients. Clones were read by immunoSEQ multiplex PCR, and TCRdb kept only the in-frame ones, dropping some. The table shows about 140,000 clones, with 92% occurring only once. The clonotype was recovered from a man aged 25 to 40 in good health. Input material: blood.

The CDR3 reads CASNELYSWASGTVSYEQYF. The DNA for the CDR3 is TGCGCCAGCAACGAACTCTACTCTTGGGCTAGCGGGACAGTCAGCTACGAGCAGTACTTC. V gene TRBV10-2 combines with J gene TRBJ2-7; 9 bases fit TRBD2. The germline V gene has CDR1 WSHSY and CDR2 SAAADI. CDR3 length: 20 residues. Trimming at V came to 7 bases and at J to 3 bases, leaving 25 bases not matched to a gene.